This passage covers 4 T cell receptor beta chains from one sample sequenced in a study of yellow fever vaccine responses in identical twins (dated 2018 in TCRdb). Libraries were prepared through RT-PCR. Sequencing was carried out with an Illumina HiSeq 2500. TCRdb reworked the public reads: Q25 trimming with fastp, MiXCR clone assembly, productive beta chains retained. Entries are consolidated by CDR3 protein sequence, retaining the most common genes and DNA. The sample profile shows roughly 17,000 distinct CDR3 sequences; roughly three fifths of them were found once. In total, the top ten clones hold 6% to 8.5% of the sample. The specimen was T cells from blood (PBMCs), unsorted or a sorted subset (not recorded which), collected before or after yellow fever vaccination (not recorded which). The receptors come from a woman under 30 who received the yellow fever vaccine. Donor details come from another sample of the same person, matched by shared clones.

CDR3 in DNA: TGTGCCAGCAGTGAATTGGGGGGAACGGGTGAAGCTTTCTTT. This encodes CASSELGGTGEAFF. This chain connects TRBV25-1 to TRBJ1-1, with D possibly matching TRBD1 (5 bases). Germline-derived CDR1 and CDR2 are MGHDK and SYGVNS. Trimming removed 1 base at V and 7 bases at J, with 13 bases between. There are 14 residues in the CDR3.

The rearrangement joins TRBV4-1 to TRBJ2-5; D gene ambiguous. The CDR3 extends over 15 amino acids. Trimming took off 1 base at V and 4 bases at J, with 13 bases between the two ends. Germline values: CDR1 MGHRA, CDR2 YSYEKL. In nucleotides, the CDR3 is TGCGCCAGCAGCCAAGTCCCAGGCCCCTCAGAGACCCAGTACTTC. Protein product: CASSQVPGPSETQYF.

V is TRBV29-1 and J is TRBJ2-7; 14 bases fit TRBD2. Germline V gene sequence: CDR1 SQVTM, CDR2 ANQGSEA. V lost 8 bases to trimming and J lost 2 bases; unmatched junction nucleotides: 8. The CDR3 consists of 15 residues. The DNA of the CDR3 is TGCAGCATTGGACTAGCGGGAGGTTCTGCCTACGAGCAGTACTTC. Protein: CSIGLAGGSAYEQYF.

This sequence joins TRBV11-2 and TRBJ1-2; D gene ambiguous. V lost 0 bases and J 2 bases, leaving 10 bases between the germline ends. Per germline, CDR1 SGHAT and CDR2 FQNNGV. The CDR3 sequence is 15 residues long. CDR3 residues: CASSLEVVRNYGYTF. Here the CDR3 DNA reads TGTGCCAGCAGCTTAGAAGTCGTAAGAAACTATGGCTACACCTTC.